This T cell receptor beta chain was identified during a study of cytomegalovirus exposure and HLA in healthy donors. Whole-study context: Unique TCR beta sequences numbering approximately 100 million came from about 179 million T cells in an earlier analysis.

It was with 60 Vbeta and 13 Jbeta primers that the PCR ran. Profiling relied on immunoSEQ multiplex PCR, and the TCRdb table lists in-frame clones only, not all of them. Among roughly 120,000 clones listed, roughly four fifths were seen once. Comments on this clone: The antigen is unknown.

V gave up 8 bases and J gave up 10 bases, with 15 bases separating them. The CDR3 has 13 residues. The germline CDR1 and CDR2 sequences are MNHEY and SVGAGI. Study-level points and caveats: A link between a missense DCLRE1C variant and TCR beta V- and J-gene trimming emerged from a later analysis.

This sequence joins TRBV6-5 and TRBJ1-6; D is uncertain. Sequencing was done on a sample of PBMCs. The TCR comes from a woman between 18 and 29 years old in good health and CMV-seronegative. CDR3 sequence reads: CASANDRGSPLHF. In DNA form, the CDR3 reads TGTGCCAGCGCCAACGACCGAGGATCACCCCTCCACTTT.